This entry is about one T cell receptor (beta chain). The data stem from a study of glioma-infiltrating T cells after dendritic cell vaccination. The primer mix had 60 V beta and 13 J beta primers. TCRdb keeps only in-frame clones here, not all; method: immunoSEQ multiplex PCR. The sample consists of roughly 68,000 clones, roughly four fifths of them appearing once. PBMC were collected before vaccination, two weeks after the third vaccination, and at progression. The ends lost 0 bases at V and 6 bases at J; junction bases unmatched: 7. This CDR3 is 15 amino acids long. CDR1 and CDR2 (germline): MNHEY, SMNVEV (reference sequence).

The source material was blood, sampled before dendritic cell vaccination. The V call is TRBV27, the J call TRBJ1-2; TRBD1 aligns across 7 bases. This clonotype was sampled from a human donor with glioblastoma. CDR3 residues: CASSLSARGPNGYTF. The CDR3 coding sequence is TGTGCCAGCAGTTTATCGGCGAGGGGGCCAAATGGCTACACCTTC.